The rows below give T cell receptor beta chains drawn from one sample of a study of T cells after yellow fever vaccination. TCRdb ran MiXCR on the 5' RACE reads and lists one entry per CDR3 protein. Among roughly 56,000 distinct CDR3 sequences, around 6.1% were seen once, and the ten largest hold about 28%. Sequencing was performed on PBMCs, either bulk or a sorted T-cell subset (CD4+, CD8+, memory, or dextramer-sorted; not recorded which), taken on the day of the yellow fever booster vaccination. The receptors originated from a man aged 18 to 29 who received the YFV17D yellow fever vaccine. The CDR3 runs from the conserved cysteine through the conserved F or W. The order of the fields is V gene, clone size, D gene, J gene, CDR3 DNA, CDR3 protein. A D gene is named only where the DNA matches it firmly. For some rows the clone size is stated as once, few or many, or as a class when expanded; others skip it.

>TRBV5-1|.|.|TRBJ1-4
TGCGCCAGCAGCTTAAGACAGGCCGATGAAAAACTGTTTTTT
CASSLRQADEKLFF
>TRBV10-3|many|TRBD1|TRBJ2-3
TGTGCCATCACTGACGGGACAGTCGCAGATACGCAGTATTTT
CAITDGTVADTQYF
>TRBV28|.|.|TRBJ1-5
TGTGCCAGCACCCAATCGGGGATGGCCCAGCATTTT
CASTQSGMAQHF
>TRBV7-9|few|.|TRBJ1-2
TGTGCCGAAAACAGGATCGGACAGTATGGCTACACCTTC
CAENRIGQYGYTF
>TRBV7-2|few|.|TRBJ2-2
TGTGTGGCGGGGATGGGTAACACCGGGGAGCTGTTTTTT
CVAGMGNTGELFF
>TRBV7-9|few|.|TRBJ1-1
TGTGCCAGCACGGGGGGCTGGACTGAAGCTTTCTTT
CASTGGWTEAFF
>TRBV20-1|many|.|TRBJ1-1
TGCAGTGCTAGAGACAGATCGAACACTGAAGCTTTCTTT
CSARDRSNTEAFF
>TRBV5-1|many|TRBD1|TRBJ2-1
TGCGCCAGCAGCTTCGACAGGGTCTCCTACAATGAGCAGTTCTTC
CASSFDRVSYNEQFF
>TRBV7-2|.|TRBD2|TRBJ2-1
TGTGCCAGCAGCCCAGGACCGGGGGGCTACAATGAGCAGTTCTTC
CASSPGPGGYNEQFF
>TRBV12-3/TRBV12-4|.|TRBD2|TRBJ2-3
TGTGCCAGCTCACCGACCGGGACTAGCGGTAGCACAGATACGCAGTATTTT
CASSPTGTSGSTDTQYF
>TRBV12-3/TRBV12-4|many|TRBD1|TRBJ2-7
TGTGCCAGCAGCCCTGGGACAGGTTCCTACGAGCAGTACTTC
CASSPGTGSYEQYF
>TRBV7-3|.|TRBD1|TRBJ1-1
TGTGCCAGCAGCGAGTCGGGGACAGGGAATGAAGCTTTCTTT
CASSESGTGNEAFF
>TRBV6-5|few|.|TRBJ2-4
TGTGCCAGCAGTTACTCGGGCAAATCCAAAAACATTCAGTACTTC
CASSYSGKSKNIQYF
>TRBV4-1|.|.|TRBJ1-4
TGCGCCAGCAGCCAACTAATGGGGGAGTTGAATGAAAAACTGTTTTTT
CASSQLMGELNEKLFF
>TRBV6-5|.|.|TRBJ2-5
TGTGCCAGCAGTTCCGACCCGCAAGAGACCCAGTACTTC
CASSSDPQETQYF
>TRBV29-1|many|.|TRBJ2-5
TGCAGCGTTGAGCAAAACCGGGACCTGTTAGGGACCCAGTACTTC
CSVEQNRDLLGTQYF
>TRBV7-8|many|.|TRBJ2-5
TGTGCCAGCAGCTTTCGAGAGCAGAACCAAGAGACCCAGTACTTC
CASSFREQNQETQYF
>TRBV5-1|.|TRBD2|TRBJ2-3
TGCGCCAGCAGCTTCCCCGGGCGGGGGGGCGGTACAGATACGCAGTATTTT
CASSFPGRGGGTDTQYF
>TRBV4-1|many|.|TRBJ1-6
TGCGCCAGCAGCGACCCGGGATCACCCCTCCACTTT
CASSDPGSPLHF
>TRBV28|.|.|TRBJ1-6
TGTGCCAGCAGGCCGCAGGGAATTTCGGATTCACCCCTCCACTTT
CASRPQGISDSPLHF
>TRBV27|many|TRBD1|TRBJ2-5
TGTGCCAGCAGTTTCCAGGACAGGATAGAGACCCAGTACTTC
CASSFQDRIETQYF
>TRBV7-9|many|.|TRBJ1-1
TGTGCCAGCAGCTTAGTGGGGTCGGGAAAGAACACTGAAGCTTTCTTT
CASSLVGSGKNTEAFF